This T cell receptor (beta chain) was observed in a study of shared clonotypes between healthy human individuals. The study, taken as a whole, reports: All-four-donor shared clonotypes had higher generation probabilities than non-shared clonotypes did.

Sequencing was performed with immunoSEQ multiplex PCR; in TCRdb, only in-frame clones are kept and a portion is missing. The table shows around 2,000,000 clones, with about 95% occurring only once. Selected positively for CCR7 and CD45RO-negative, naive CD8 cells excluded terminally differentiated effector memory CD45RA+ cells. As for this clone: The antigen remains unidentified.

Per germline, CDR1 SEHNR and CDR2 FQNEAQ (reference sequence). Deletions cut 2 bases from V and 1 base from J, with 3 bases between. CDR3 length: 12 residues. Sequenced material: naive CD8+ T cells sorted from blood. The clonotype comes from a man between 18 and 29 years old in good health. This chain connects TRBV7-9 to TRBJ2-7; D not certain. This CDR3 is CASSLWSYEQYF. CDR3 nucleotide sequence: TGTGCCAGCAGCTTATGGTCCTACGAGCAGTACTTC.